This T cell receptor beta chain was recovered during a study of OX40 agonist ivuxolimab in advanced cancers. Across the study: Ivuxolimab, which is an agonistic anti-OX40 (CD134) antibody, was administered to the patients. Patients were 65% to 85% male with ages about 23 to 79, mean about 60. Eligibility rules accepted prior anti-PD-1, anti-PD-L1 or anti-CTLA-4 therapy, and 35% to 40% had some. General study findings and limits: Researchers report that CD8+ T cells had, on average, more expanded clones than CD4+.

Assay used: immunoSEQ multiplex PCR; TCRdb lists only in-frame clones, some missing. The sample includes more than 85,000 clones, roughly 90% of them seen just once. Comments on this clone: No antigen is known for it.

V was clipped by 5 bases and J by 7 bases; unmatched bases: 9. The CDR3 has 16 amino acids. CDR1 MNHEY and CDR2 SMNVEV come from the germline V gene (reference sequence). V usage is TRBV27 and J usage is TRBJ2-2; 11 bases are a match to TRBD2. The receptor was derived from an adult with an advanced solid tumor such as melanoma, head and neck, liver or kidney cancer. Sequenced here: CD4+ or CD8+ T cells sorted from blood, sampled in a trial of the OX40 agonist ivuxolimab. The CDR3 here is CASSLSGRALVGELFF. DNA for the CDR3: TGTGCCAGCAGTCTTAGCGGGAGGGCTTTGGTCGGGGAGCTGTTTTTT.